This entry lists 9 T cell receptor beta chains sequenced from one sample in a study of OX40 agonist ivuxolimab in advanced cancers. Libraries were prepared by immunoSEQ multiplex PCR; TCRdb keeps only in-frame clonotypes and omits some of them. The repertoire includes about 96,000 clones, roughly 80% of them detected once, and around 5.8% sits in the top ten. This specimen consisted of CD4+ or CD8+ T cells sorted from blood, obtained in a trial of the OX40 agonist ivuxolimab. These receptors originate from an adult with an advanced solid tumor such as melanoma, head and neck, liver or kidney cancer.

CDR3 in amino acids: CASSTRQGRGGYTF. The CDR3 bases are TGCGCCAGCAGCACCCGACAGGGGAGAGGGGGCTACACCTTC. This sequence joins TRBV5-1 and TRBJ1-2; 8 bases fit TRBD1. With V trimmed by 4 bases and J by 8 bases, 10 bases remained unmatched. This CDR3 spans 14 amino acids. Germline V CDR1 and CDR2: SGHRS, YFSETQ.

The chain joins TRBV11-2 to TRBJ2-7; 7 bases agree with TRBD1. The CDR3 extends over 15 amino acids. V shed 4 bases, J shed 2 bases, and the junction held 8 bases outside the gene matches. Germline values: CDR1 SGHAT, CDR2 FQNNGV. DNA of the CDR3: TGTGCCAGCAGCTCCCCGGAGACAGGGACCTACGAGCAGTACTTC. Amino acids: CASSSPETGTYEQYF.

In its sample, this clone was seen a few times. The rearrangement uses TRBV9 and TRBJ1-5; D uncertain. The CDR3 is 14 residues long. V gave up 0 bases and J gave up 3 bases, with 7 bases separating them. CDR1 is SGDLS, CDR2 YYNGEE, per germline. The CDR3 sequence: CASSVGQANQPQHF. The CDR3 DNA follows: TGTGCCAGCAGCGTAGGGCAGGCCAATCAGCCCCAGCATTTT.

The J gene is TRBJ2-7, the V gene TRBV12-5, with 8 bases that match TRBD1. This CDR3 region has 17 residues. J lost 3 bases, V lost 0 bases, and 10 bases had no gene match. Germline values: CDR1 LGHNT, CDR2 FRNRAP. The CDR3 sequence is CASGLVPGGLGIYEQYF. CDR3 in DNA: TGTGCTAGTGGTTTGGTACCAGGGGGCTTGGGGATCTACGAGCAGTACTTC.

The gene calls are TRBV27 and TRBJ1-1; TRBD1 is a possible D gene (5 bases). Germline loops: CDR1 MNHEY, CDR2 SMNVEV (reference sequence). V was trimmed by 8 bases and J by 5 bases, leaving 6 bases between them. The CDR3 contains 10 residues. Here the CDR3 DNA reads TGTGCCAGCGGGGGGACTGAAGCTTTCTTT. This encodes CASGGTEAFF.

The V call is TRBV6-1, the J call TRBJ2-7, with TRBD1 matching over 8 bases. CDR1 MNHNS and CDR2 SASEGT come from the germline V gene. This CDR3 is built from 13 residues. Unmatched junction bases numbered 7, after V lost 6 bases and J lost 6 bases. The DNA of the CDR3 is TGTGCCAGCAGGTTTCAGGACAGGGTCGAGCAGTACTTC. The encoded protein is CASRFQDRVEQYF.

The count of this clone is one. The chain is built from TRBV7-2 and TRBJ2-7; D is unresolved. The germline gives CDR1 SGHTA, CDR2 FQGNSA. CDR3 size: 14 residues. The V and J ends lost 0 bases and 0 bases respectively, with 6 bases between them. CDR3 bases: TGTGCCAGCAGCTTAGCCGGCAGCTCCTACGAGCAGTACTTC. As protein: CASSLAGSSYEQYF.

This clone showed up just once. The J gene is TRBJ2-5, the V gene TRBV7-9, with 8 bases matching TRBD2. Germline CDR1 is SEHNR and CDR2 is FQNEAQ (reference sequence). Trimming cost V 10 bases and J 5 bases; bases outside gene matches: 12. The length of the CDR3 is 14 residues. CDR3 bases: TGTGCCATCACGGGGAGCGGGAGAGGGGAGACCCAGTACTTC. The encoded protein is CAITGSGRGETQYF.

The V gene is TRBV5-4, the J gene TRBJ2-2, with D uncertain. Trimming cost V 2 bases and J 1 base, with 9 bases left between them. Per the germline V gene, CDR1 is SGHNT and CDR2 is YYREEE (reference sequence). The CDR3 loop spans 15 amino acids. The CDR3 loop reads CASSLDALNTGELFF. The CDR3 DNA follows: TGTGCCAGCAGCTTAGACGCCCTGAACACCGGGGAGCTGTTTTTT.